The next 10 T cell receptor beta chains were all read from a single sample in a study of post-analysis software for immune sequencing data. Overall study results and limits: The five TRBV segments detected at higher frequency in patients than in controls included TRBV5-6, TRBV5-1 and TRBV20-1.

No antigen has been assigned to these receptors. Unique molecular identifiers were present in the TCR beta cDNA libraries. Using its own MiXCR run on the PCR reads, TCRdb lists one record per CDR3 protein. The repertoire holds 450,000 or so distinct CDR3 sequences, with over 35% as singletons. Input material: blood. These receptors originate from a girl aged 10 to 17 with multiple sclerosis.

V usage is TRBV4-1 and J usage is TRBJ1-1; D remains unclear. The CDR3 sequence is 15 residues long. CDR1 and CDR2 from the germline V gene are MGHRA and YSYEKL. The ends were cut back, 8 bases at V and 0 bases at J, with 16 bases in the middle. The CDR3 DNA reads TGCGCCAGCGAGCTTCAGCTGGGGATGAACACTGAAGCTTTCTTT. Its translation is CASELQLGMNTEAFF.

This clonotype came up many times. The rearrangement joins TRBV27 to TRBJ2-3; D is unresolved. Deletions cut 7 bases from V and 0 bases from J, with 5 bases between. The CDR3 covers 12 residues. Germline CDR1 and CDR2: MNHEY and SMNVEV (reference sequence). The CDR3 loop reads CASTSSTDTQYF. The CDR3 nucleotides are TGTGCCAGCACCTCTAGCACAGATACGCAGTATTTT.

The chain joins TRBV21-1 to TRBJ1-5; TRBD1, the table's D call, lacks a check against the DNA. TRBV21-1 is flagged as a pseudogene. There are 14 residues in the CDR3. This chain's CDR3 is CASSKKQGNQPQHF. Here the CDR3 DNA reads TGTGCCAGCAGCAAAAAACAGGGGAATCAGCCCCAGCATTTT.

The chain recombines TRBV2 with TRBJ1-5, with D perhaps TRBD1 (5 bases). Looked up from germline, CDR1 is SNHLY and CDR2 is FYNNEI. V was shortened by 3 bases and J by 5 bases, with 20 bases between the two germline ends. The CDR3 sequence is 17 residues long. The CDR3 spells CASSDLADGGFDQPQHF. The DNA of the CDR3 is TGTGCCAGCAGTGACTTGGCCGATGGGGGGTTCGATCAGCCCCAGCATTTT.

Only a few counts were recorded for this clonotype. This chain joins TRBV7-6 and TRBJ2-5; 9 positions agree with TRBD2. The CDR3 loop spans 16 amino acids. CDR1 is SGHVS, CDR2 FNYEAQ, per germline. After removal of 5 bases from V and 4 bases from J, the junction contained 11 bases not matched to a gene. The CDR3 region has the DNA TGTGCCAGCAGCCCCCCTTTGGGACTAGCAGGAGAGACCCAGTACTTC. Translating it yields CASSPPLGLAGETQYF.

The V and J genes are TRBV12-3 or TRBV12-4 and TRBJ2-5; no clear D gene. V was clipped by 3 bases and J by 3 bases, with 14 bases between them. CDR3 size: 15 residues. The CDR3 loop is CASSFGLGLEETQYF. In DNA, the CDR3 is TGTGCCAGCAGTTTCGGGTTAGGGCTAGAAGAGACCCAGTACTTC.

The sample holds a few counts of this clonotype. The CDR3 sequence is CASSLVPRELAKNIQYF. CDR3 DNA: TGTGCCAGCAGCTTAGTTCCCAGGGAGCTAGCCAAAAACATTCAGTACTTC. The chain couples TRBV7-9 to TRBJ2-4; D tentatively fits TRBD1 or TRBD2 (5 bases each). Per the germline V gene, CDR1 is SEHNR and CDR2 is FQNEAQ (reference sequence). This CDR3 has 17 residues. Trimming took off 1 base at V and 0 bases at J, with 13 bases between the two ends.

This chain joins TRBV7-9 and TRBJ2-7, with D possibly TRBD1 on 5 matching bases. From germline, CDR1 is SEHNR and CDR2 FQNEAQ (reference sequence). The CDR3 contains 14 residues. With 3 bases removed from V and 2 bases from J, the gap between germline ends came to 11 bases. The CDR3 bases are TGTGCCAGCAGCTTCGACAGTTCGGCCTACGAGCAGTACTTC. Its protein product is CASSFDSSAYEQYF.

The V and J genes are TRBV7-9 and TRBJ1-5; D unclear. Trimming stripped 3 bases from V and 5 bases from J, with 8 bases between. This CDR3 is 13 amino acids long. Per germline, CDR1 SEHNR and CDR2 FQNEAQ (reference sequence). CDR3 region: CASSLVSYQPQHF. The CDR3 DNA sequence: TGTGCCAGCAGCTTGGTGTCCTATCAGCCCCAGCATTTT.

The chain combines TRBV6-4 with TRBJ1-2; no reliable D call. CDR3 size: 16 residues. The V gene lost 7 bases and the J gene lost 8 bases, with 26 bases spanning the gap. In germline, CDR1 is MRHNA, CDR2 SNTAGT. The CDR3 nucleotides are TGTGCCAGCAATGGGGAATCTCCCGGCCTAAACGGCGGCTACACCTTC. As protein: CASNGESPGLNGGYTF.